This T cell receptor beta chain emerged from a study of graft-versus-host responses after intestinal transplantation (TCRdb year 2021). Some background on the complete study: Multivisceral, liver-intestinal, or isolated intestinal transplants were received by the recipients. To identify alloreactive clones, pre-transplant mixed lymphocyte reaction products were sequenced and then compared with unstimulated pre-transplant donor and recipient T cells. Samples from a few later patients were sequenced in-house on an Illumina MiSeq with MiXCR processing rather than by the commercial service. Anti-thymocyte globulin induction was given to all recipients, followed by maintenance tacrolimus and steroids for around three years. Graft-versus-host and host-versus-graft alloreactive T cell clones were tracked in the graft, circulation and bone marrow after intestinal transplantation using bulk TCR-beta CDR3 sequencing. Donor T cell macrochimerism was defined as a peak of at least 4% donor T cells among recipient peripheral blood mononuclear cells. A cohort of approximately 23 intestinal transplant recipients, including one retransplant, was enrolled, and a few patients lacking pretransplant specimens were excluded.

The receptor library was made with the immunoSEQ multiplex PCR assay. For most patients, genomic DNA was isolated with the Qiagen DNeasy Blood and Tissue Kit and shipped frozen to Adaptive Biotechnologies for TCR sequencing. Adaptive Biotechnologies carried out high-throughput TCR-beta CDR3 sequencing of genomic DNA for most patients. For the original study's pipeline: TCR sequencing data were retrieved from Adaptive's ImmunoSEQ software for 15 to 20 patients, whereas three other patients were processed with MiXCR and VDJtools. To correct CD4 versus CD8 sorting errors, sequences present in both subsets at a frequency ratio below 5:1 were removed. CDR3 nucleotide sequences shared between donor and recipient were removed because their origin could not be assigned. At least 2-fold expansion over unstimulated cells and a minimum CFSE-low frequency of 0.002% (template counts) or 0.001% (read counts) were required for clones to be classified as alloreactive. A clone was considered mappable if detected in the sequenced pre-transplant spleen, lymph node, or MLR CFSE-low populations of the donor or recipient. Cumulative frequency of alloreactive clones was calculated as a percentage of all sequences weighted by copy number. The clones in this table, taken by TCRdb from immuneACCESS, are in-frame only. Not every clone is retained; where verified, under half of the shortfall comes from an unresolved V gene, and the cause of the rest is unknown. The V and J calls and clone size come from that table; D and trimming were worked out from the DNA. The sample table holds about 110,000 clones, of which roughly 92% were seen once. In total, the top ten clones hold about 0.25% of the sample.

What the work shows at the level of the full study, not this receptor alone: GvH clones were found in recipient bone marrow, and some of the GvH clones appeared earlier in ileal mucosa or blood, which is consistent with an intestinal mucosal origin. In patients with donor T cell macrochimerism, the allografts had high GvH to HvG T cell clonal ratios. The relatively low number and heterogeneity of intestinal transplant patients limited the conclusions. Early after transplant, declines in HvG clones were associated with peak levels of circulating GvH clones.

This sample's time point label indicates: cells obtained before transplantation from donor or recipient. CD3+CD4+ and CD3+CD8+ populations were FACS-sorted from unstimulated pre-transplant donor and recipient cells taken from spleen or lymph nodes. Looking up the germline V gene yields CDR1 LGHNA and CDR2 YSLEER. From the cysteine up to the phenylalanine, the CDR3 has a length of 15 residues. Just the 45-base CDR3 DNA is kept, in frame starting at base 1. A distance of 16 bases separates the germline ends of V and J, which lose 0 bases and 8 bases respectively. As for this clone: It has no known antigen specificity. Base qualities are not provided; no much larger clone lies one nucleotide away.

The sequence came from a human donor who was the organ donor for an intestinal transplant. The rearranged chain carries TRBV4-3 and TRBJ1-2; a confident D gene designation cannot be given. The material sequenced was unstimulated CD4+ T cells sorted from spleen or lymph node cells, taken before transplant. The DNA sequence is as follows: TGCGCCAGCAGCCAAGACCTAATTGGGCCACGCGGCTACACCTTC. This encodes CASSQDLIGPRGYTF.